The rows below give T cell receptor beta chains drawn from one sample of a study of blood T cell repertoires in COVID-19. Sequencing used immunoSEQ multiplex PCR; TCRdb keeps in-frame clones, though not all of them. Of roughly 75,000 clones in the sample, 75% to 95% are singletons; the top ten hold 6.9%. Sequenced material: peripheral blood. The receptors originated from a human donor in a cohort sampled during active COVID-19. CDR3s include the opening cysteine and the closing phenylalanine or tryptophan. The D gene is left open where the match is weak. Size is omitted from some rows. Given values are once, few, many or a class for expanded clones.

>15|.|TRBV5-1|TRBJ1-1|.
TGCGCCAGCAGCTCTCAGGGCCCTGGGTACACTGAAGCTTTCTTT
CASSSQGPGYTEAFF
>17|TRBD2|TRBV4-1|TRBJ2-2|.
TGCGCCAGCAGCCAAGAAGGTTTAGCGGGGAACACCGGGGAGCTGTTTTTT
CASSQEGLAGNTGELFF
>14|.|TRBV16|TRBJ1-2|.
TGTGCCAGCAGCCAATCATGGGGGGAATCTGGCTACACCTTC
CASSQSWGESGYTF
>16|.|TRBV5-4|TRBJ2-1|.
TGTGCCAGCAGCTTGACAGGCAGGGCCGCTTACAATGAGCAGTTCTTC
CASSLTGRAAYNEQFF
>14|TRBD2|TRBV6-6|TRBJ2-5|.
TGTGCCAGCAGCGGGACTAGTCCTCAAGAGACCCAGTACTTC
CASSGTSPQETQYF
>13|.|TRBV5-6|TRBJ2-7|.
TGTGCCAGCAGCTTGACAGGGTCCTACGAGCAGTACTTC
CASSLTGSYEQYF
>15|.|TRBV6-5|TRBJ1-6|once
TGTGCCAGCAGTTACCGCCGGTCCTATAATTCACCCCTCCACTTT
CASSYRRSYNSPLHF
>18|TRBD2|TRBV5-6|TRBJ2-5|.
TGTGCCAGCAGCTTGGCCGGGACTAGCGGGGGATTCCAAGAGACCCAGTACTTC
CASSLAGTSGGFQETQYF
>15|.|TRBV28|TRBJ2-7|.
TGTGCCAGCAGTTTAGAGTATCCCAACTCCTACGAGCAGTACTTC
CASSLEYPNSYEQYF
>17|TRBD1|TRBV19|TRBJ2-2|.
TGTGCCAGTAGTCTCTCCCGCGGGACAGGGAACACCGGGGAGCTGTTTTTT
CASSLSRGTGNTGELFF
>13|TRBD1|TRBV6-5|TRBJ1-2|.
TGTGCCAGCAGTTACGAGGGGGCATATGGCTACACCTTC
CASSYEGAYGYTF
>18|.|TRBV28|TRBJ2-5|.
TGTGCCAGCAGTCCTTACCACGGGACTCCACTTTACCAAGAGACCCAGTACTTC
CASSPYHGTPLYQETQYF
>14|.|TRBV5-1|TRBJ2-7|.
TGCGCCAGCAGCCGCGGACTAAAGGTCTACGAGCAGTACTTC
CASSRGLKVYEQYF
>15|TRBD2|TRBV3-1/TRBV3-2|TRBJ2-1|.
TGTGCCAGCAGCCAAGACCTGGGACTAGCCCATGAGCAGTTCTTC
CASSQDLGLAHEQFF
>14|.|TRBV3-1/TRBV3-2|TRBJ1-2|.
TGTGCCAGCAGCCCTCTACAGGGAGACTATGGCTACACCTTC
CASSPLQGDYGYTF
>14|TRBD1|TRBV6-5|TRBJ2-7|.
TGTGCCAGCAGGTTAGGGACAGGGGGCAGGGAGCAGTACTTC
CASRLGTGGREQYF
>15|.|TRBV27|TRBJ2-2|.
TGTGCCAGCAGGGTCCCCCTCGGGGACACCGGGGAGCTGTTTTTT
CASRVPLGDTGELFF
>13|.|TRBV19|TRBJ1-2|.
TGTGCCAGTAGTATGACAGGCAACTATGGCTACACCTTC
CASSMTGNYGYTF
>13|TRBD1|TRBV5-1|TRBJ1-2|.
TGCGCCAGCAGCTTGGCCGGGACAGATGGCTACACCTTC
CASSLAGTDGYTF
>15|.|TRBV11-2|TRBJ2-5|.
TGTGCCAGCAGCTTGGGCCGAGGAGCGGGAGAGACCCAGTACTTC
CASSLGRGAGETQYF
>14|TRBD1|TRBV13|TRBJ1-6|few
TGTGCCAGCAGCCACAGGGGGGAAGTTTCACCCCTCCACTTT
CASSHRGEVSPLHF
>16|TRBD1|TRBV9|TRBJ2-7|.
TGTGCCAGCAGCCCTCAACCCAGGGGGCCTCCCTACGAGCAGTACTTC
CASSPQPRGPPYEQYF
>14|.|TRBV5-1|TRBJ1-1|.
TGCGCCAGCAGCTTCAGCGGCGGGGTCCTTGAAGCTTTCTTT
CASSFSGGVLEAFF
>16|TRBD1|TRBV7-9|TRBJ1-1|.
TGTGCCAGCAGCTTAGCGGGGGGACAGACGAACACTGAAGCTTTCTTT
CASSLAGGQTNTEAFF
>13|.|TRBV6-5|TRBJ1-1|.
TGTGCCAGCAGCGACGACAGCAACACTGAAGCTTTCTTT
CASSDDSNTEAFF
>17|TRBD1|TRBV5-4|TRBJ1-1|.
TGTGCCAGCAGCCGTAACACAGGGGGCATAGGGATGACTGAAGCTTTCTTT
CASSRNTGGIGMTEAFF
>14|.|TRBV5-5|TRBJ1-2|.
TGTGCCAGCAGCTTGGTGTCGCCGGGGATCGGCTACACCTTC
CASSLVSPGIGYTF
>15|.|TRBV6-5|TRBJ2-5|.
TGTGCCAGCAGTTACTCGGGCAGGCCTCAAGAGACCCAGTACTTC
CASSYSGRPQETQYF
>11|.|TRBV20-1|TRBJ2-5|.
TGCAGTGCTAGGACTTGGGAGACCCAGTACTTC
CSARTWETQYF
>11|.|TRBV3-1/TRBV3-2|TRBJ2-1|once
TGTGCCAGCAGCCCCGGCAATGAGCAGTTCTTC
CASSPGNEQFF
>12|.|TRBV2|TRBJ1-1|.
TGTGCCAGCAGTGACGTGACAGCTGAAGCTTTCTTT
CASSDVTAEAFF
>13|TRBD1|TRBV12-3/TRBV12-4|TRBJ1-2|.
TGTGCCAGCAGTTTGGGGGACAGGGCTGGCTACACCTTC
CASSLGDRAGYTF
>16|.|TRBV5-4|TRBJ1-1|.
TGTGCCAGCAGCTCCTTGGACGGGATGGGGGGCACTGAAGCTTTCTTT
CASSSLDGMGGTEAFF
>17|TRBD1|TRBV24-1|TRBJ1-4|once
TGTGCCACCAGTGATTTTAAACAGGGGGGGGTTATTGAAAAACTGTTTTTT
CATSDFKQGGVIEKLFF
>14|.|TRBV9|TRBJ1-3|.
TGTGCCAGCAGCGTAGCAGGGAACCGAAACACCATATATTTT
CASSVAGNRNTIYF
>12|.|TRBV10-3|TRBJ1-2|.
TGTGCCATCAGTGACAGTGGAGATGGCTACACCTTC
CAISDSGDGYTF
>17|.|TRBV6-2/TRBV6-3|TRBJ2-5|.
TGTGCCAGCAGTTACCTCAAAAAGCCGGGGGAGAGAGAGACCCAGTACTTC
CASSYLKKPGERETQYF
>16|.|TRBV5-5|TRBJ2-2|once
TGTGCCAGCAGCTTGGGGACAGCGACGAACACCGGGGAGCTGTTTTTT
CASSLGTATNTGELFF
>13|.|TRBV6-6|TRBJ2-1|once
TGTGCCAGCAGTTTTACAGGGTACAATGAGCAGTTCTTC
CASSFTGYNEQFF
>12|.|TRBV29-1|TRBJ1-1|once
TGCAGCGTTGGTGATCAGGACACTGAAGCTTTCTTT
CSVGDQDTEAFF
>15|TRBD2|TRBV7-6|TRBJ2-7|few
TGTGCCAGCAGCCTAATAGCGGGGGGCACATACGAGCAGTACTTC
CASSLIAGGTYEQYF
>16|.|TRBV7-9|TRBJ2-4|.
TGTGCCAGCAGCTTACCGGAGGGAGGTGGGGGAAACATTCAGTACTTC
CASSLPEGGGGNIQYF
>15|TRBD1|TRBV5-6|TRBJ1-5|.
TGTGCCAGCAGCCTCCGACAGGGTGCCAATCAGCCCCAGCATTTT
CASSLRQGANQPQHF